The entry below gives a single TCR beta chain sequence along with its context. The data originate from a study of blood T cell repertoires in COVID-19. In the study overall: Donors in the United States, Italy and Spain gave samples during acute or convalescent COVID-19. PBMCs, B-cell-depleted T cells, or T cells were the source of the cDNA or gDNA that made up the material.

This CDR3 contains 12 residues. Between the trimmed V and J ends, which lost 1 base and 8 bases, there was a span of 7 bases. The authors' processing: Scientists estimated how many nucleated cells there were by amplifying reference gene primers. Method: immunoSEQ multiplex PCR; TCRdb's copy keeps in-frame clones and lacks some. D and trimming were read from the DNA, whereas the V and J calls and clone size are those reported in that table. The profile shows about 80,000 clones, roughly 84% of them singletons. The chain employs TRBV12-3 or TRBV12-4 and TRBJ2-3, with no clear D. Input material: peripheral blood. This sequence was found in a man between 45 and 60 years old with acute or convalescent COVID-19. The CDR3 reads CASSLGQSTQYF. Here the CDR3 DNA reads TGTGCCAGCAGTTTAGGACAATCTACGCAGTATTTT.